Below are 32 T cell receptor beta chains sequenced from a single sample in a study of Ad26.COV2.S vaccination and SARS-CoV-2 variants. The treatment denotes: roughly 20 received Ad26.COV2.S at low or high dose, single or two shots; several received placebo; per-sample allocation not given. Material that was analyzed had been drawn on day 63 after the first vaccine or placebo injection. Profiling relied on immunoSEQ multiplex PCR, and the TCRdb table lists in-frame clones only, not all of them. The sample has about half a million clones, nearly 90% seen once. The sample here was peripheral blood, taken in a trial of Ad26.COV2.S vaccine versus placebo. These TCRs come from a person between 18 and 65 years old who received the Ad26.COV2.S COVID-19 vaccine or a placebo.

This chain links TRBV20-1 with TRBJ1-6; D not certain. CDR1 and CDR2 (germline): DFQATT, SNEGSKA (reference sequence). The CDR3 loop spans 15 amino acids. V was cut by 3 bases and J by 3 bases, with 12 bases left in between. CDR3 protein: CSASFSRNYNSPLHF. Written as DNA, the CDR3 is TGCAGTGCTAGTTTCTCGCGGAACTATAATTCACCCCTCCACTTT.

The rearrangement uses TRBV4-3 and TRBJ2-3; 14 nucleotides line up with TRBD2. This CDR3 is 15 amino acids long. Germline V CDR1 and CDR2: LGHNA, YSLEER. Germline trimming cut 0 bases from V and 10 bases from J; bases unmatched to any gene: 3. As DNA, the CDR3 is TGCGCCAGCAGCCAAGAGGGACTAGCGGGGGTAGCGCAGTATTTT. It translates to CASSQEGLAGVAQYF.

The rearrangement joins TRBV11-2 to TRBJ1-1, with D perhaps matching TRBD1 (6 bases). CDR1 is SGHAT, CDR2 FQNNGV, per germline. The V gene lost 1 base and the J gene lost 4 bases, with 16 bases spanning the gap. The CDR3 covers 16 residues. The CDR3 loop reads CASSLAGRGVGTEAFF. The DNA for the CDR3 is TGTGCCAGCAGCTTAGCAGGCAGGGGTGTCGGCACTGAAGCTTTCTTT.

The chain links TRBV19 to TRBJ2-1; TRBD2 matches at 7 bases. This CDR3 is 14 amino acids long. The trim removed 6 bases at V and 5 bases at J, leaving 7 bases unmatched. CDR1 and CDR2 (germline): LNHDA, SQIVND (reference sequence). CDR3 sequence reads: CASSRGGLDNEQFF. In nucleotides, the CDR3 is TGTGCCAGTAGCCGCGGGGGTTTGGACAATGAGCAGTTCTTC.

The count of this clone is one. CDR3: CASSAVTGELFF. The CDR3 coding sequence is TGTGCCAGCAGCGCCGTTACCGGGGAGCTGTTTTTT. V is TRBV9 and J is TRBJ2-2; no definite D call. This CDR3 region has 12 residues. CDR1 SGDLS and CDR2 YYNGEE come from the germline V gene. Trimming pared 3 bases from V and 5 bases from J, leaving 5 bases between.

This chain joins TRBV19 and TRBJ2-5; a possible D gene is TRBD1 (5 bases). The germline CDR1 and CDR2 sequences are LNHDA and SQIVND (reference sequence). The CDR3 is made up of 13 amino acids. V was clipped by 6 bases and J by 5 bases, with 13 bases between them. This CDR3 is CASRGQGIETQYF. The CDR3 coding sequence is TGTGCCAGTAGGGGGCAGGGAATTGAGACCCAGTACTTC.

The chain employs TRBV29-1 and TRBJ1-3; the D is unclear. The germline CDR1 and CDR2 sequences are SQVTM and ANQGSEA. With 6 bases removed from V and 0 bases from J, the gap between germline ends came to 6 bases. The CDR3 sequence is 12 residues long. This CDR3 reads CSVQHSGNTIYF. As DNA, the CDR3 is TGCAGCGTACAGCACTCTGGAAACACCATATATTTT.

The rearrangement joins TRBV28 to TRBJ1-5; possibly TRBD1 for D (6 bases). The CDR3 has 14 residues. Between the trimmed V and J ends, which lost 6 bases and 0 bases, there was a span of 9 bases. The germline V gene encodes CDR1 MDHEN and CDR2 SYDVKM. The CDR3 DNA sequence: TGTGCCAGCAGGGGAGGGGGTAGCAATCAGCCCCAGCATTTT. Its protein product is CASRGGGSNQPQHF.

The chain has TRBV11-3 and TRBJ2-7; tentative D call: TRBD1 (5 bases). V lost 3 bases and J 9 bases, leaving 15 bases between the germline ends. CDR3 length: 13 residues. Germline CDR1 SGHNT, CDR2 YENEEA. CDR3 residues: CASSLDPATVQYF. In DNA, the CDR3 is TGTGCCAGCAGCTTGGACCCCGCGACAGTGCAGTACTTC.

As DNA, the CDR3 is TGCGCCAGCAGCCAAATGGGGGGGACCACAGATACGCAGTATTTT. This codes for CASSQMGGTTDTQYF. The V call is TRBV4-3, the J call TRBJ2-3, with TRBD2 matching over 7 bases. V was pared by 2 bases and J by 2 bases, with 4 bases of the junction left unmatched. Germline values: CDR1 LGHNA, CDR2 YSLEER. There are 15 residues in the CDR3.

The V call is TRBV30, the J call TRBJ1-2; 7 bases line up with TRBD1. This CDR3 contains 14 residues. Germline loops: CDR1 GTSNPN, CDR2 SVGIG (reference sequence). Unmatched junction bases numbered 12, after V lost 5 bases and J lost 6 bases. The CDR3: CAWGKKQGTHGYTF. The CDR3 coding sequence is TGTGCCTGGGGCAAAAAACAGGGGACGCATGGCTACACCTTC.

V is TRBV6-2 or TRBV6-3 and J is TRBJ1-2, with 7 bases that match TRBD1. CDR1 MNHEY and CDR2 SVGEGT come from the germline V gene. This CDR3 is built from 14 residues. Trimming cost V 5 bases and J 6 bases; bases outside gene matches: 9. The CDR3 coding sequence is TGTGCCAGCAGTCAAAGGGGGCAGGGGGATGGCTACACCTTC. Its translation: CASSQRGQGDGYTF.

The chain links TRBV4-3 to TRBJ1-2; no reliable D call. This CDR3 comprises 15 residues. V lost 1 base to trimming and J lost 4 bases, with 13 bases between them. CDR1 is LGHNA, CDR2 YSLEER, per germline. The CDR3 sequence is CASSQALSWTYGYTF. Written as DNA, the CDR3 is TGCGCCAGCAGCCAAGCCTTGTCTTGGACCTATGGCTACACCTTC.

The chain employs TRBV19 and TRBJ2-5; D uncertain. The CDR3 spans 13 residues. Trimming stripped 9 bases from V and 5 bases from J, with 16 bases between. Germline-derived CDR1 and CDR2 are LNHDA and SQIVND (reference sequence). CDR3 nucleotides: TGTGCCAGCGCACGTAAGGCTCGGGAGACCCAGTACTTC. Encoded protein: CASARKARETQYF.

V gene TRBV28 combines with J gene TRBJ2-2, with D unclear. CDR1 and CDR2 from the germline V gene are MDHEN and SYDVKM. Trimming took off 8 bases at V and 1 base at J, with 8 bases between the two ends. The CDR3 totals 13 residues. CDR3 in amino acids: CASQNRNTGELFF. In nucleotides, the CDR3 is TGTGCCAGCCAGAACAGGAACACCGGGGAGCTGTTTTTT.

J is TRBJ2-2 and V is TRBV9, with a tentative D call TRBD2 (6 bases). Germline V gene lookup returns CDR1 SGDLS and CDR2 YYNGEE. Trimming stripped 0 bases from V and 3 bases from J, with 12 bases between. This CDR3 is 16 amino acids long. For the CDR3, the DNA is TGTGCCAGCAGCGTAGCGGGACTTGAAGACACCGGGGAGCTGTTTTTT. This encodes CASSVAGLEDTGELFF.

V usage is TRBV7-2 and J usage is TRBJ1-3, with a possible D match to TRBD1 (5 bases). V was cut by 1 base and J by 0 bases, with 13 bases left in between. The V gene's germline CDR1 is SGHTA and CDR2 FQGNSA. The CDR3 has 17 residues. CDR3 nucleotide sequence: TGTGCCAGCAGCTTAGATACAGGCCCCATCTCTGGAAACACCATATATTTT. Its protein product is CASSLDTGPISGNTIYF.

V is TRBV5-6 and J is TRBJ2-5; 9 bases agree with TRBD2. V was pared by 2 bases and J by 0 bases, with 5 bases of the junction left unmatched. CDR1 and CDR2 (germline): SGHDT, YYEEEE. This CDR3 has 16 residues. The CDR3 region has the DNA TGTGCCAGCAGCTTCCCGACTAGCGGCTACCAAGAGACCCAGTACTTC. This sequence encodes CASSFPTSGYQETQYF.

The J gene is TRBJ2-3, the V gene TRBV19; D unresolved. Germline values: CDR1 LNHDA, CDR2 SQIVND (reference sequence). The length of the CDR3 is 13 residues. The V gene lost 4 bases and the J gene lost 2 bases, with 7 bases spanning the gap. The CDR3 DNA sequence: TGTGCCAGTAGTAACTACCCCACAGATACGCAGTATTTT. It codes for CASSNYPTDTQYF.

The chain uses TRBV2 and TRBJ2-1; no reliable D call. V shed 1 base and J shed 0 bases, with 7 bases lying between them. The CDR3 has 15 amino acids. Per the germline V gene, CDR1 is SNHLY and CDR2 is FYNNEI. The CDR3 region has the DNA TGTGCCAGCAGTGAAGATCTAAGCTCCTACAATGAGCAGTTCTTC. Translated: CASSEDLSSYNEQFF.

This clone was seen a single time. The CDR3 DNA reads as TGTGCCACCCAAGACAGGGTCACAGATACGCAGTATTTT. As protein: CATQDRVTDTQYF. The rearrangement uses TRBV28 and TRBJ2-3; TRBD1 matches 7 bases. CDR1 and CDR2 (germline): MDHEN, SYDVKM. J gave up 2 bases and V 10 bases, and 6 bases lay outside the gene matches. The CDR3 consists of 13 residues.

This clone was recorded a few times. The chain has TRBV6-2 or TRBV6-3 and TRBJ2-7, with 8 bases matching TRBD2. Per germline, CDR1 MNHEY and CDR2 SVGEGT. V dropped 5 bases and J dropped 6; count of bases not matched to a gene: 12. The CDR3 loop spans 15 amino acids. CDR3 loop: CASSPSGTRGREQYF. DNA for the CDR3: TGTGCCAGCAGTCCCTCCGGGACTAGAGGCCGCGAGCAGTACTTC.

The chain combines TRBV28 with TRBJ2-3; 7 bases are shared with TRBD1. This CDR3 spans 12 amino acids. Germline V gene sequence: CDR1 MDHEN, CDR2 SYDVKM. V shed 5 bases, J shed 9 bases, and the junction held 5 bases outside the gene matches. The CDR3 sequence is CASSGQGVTQYF. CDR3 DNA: TGTGCCAGCAGTGGGCAGGGGGTGACGCAGTATTTT.

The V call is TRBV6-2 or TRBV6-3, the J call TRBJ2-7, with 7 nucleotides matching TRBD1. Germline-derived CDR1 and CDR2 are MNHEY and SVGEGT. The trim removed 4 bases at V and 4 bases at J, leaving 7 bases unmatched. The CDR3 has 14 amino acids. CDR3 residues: CASSLTGLTYEQYF. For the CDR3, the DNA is TGTGCCAGCAGTTTGACAGGGCTTACATACGAGCAGTACTTC.

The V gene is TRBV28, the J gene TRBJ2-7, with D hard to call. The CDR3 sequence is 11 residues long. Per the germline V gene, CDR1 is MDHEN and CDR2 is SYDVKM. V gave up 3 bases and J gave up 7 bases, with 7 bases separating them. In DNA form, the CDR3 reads TGTGCCAGCAGTTTGGAAGCTGAGCAGTACTTC. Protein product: CASSLEAEQYF.

CDR3 sequence reads: CASSRGQVNQPQHF. The DNA for the CDR3 is TGTGCCAGCAGTAGAGGACAGGTCAATCAGCCCCAGCATTTT. V gene TRBV28 combines with J gene TRBJ1-5, with TRBD1 matching 7 bases. The J segment lost 3 bases and the V segment lost 5 bases, leaving 4 bases of the junction unmatched. The germline V gene has CDR1 MDHEN and CDR2 SYDVKM. The CDR3 totals 14 residues.

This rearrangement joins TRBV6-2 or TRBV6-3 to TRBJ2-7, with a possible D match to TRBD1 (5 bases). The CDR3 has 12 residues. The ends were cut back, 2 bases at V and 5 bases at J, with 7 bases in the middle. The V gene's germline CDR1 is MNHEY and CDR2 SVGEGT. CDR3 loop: CASSYRGNEQYF. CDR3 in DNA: TGTGCCAGCAGTTACAGGGGAAACGAGCAGTACTTC.

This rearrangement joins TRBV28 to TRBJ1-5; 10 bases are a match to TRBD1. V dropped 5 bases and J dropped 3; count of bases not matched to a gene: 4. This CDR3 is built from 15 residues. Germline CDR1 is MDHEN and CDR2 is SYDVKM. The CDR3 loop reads CASSRDRGNNQPQHF. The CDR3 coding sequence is TGTGCCAGCAGTCGGGACAGGGGCAACAATCAGCCCCAGCATTTT.

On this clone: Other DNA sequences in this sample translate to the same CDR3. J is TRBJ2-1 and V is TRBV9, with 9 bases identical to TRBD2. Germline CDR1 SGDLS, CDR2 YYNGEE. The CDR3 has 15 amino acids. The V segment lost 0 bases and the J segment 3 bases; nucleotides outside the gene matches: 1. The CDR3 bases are TGTGCCAGCAGCGTAGGCGGGGGGGTCTACAATGAGCAGTTCTTC. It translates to CASSVGGGVYNEQFF.

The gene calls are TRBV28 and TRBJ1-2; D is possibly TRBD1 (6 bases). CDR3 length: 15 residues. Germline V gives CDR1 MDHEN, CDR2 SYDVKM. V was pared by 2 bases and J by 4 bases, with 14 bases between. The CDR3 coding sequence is TGTGCCAGCAGTTTAACCACTGACAGGCCCTATGGCTACACCTTC. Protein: CASSLTTDRPYGYTF.

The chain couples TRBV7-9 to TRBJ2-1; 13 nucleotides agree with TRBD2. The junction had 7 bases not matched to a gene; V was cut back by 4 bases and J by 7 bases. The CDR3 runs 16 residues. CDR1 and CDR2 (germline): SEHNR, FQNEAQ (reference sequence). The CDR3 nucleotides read TGTGCCAGCAGCTCCCTACTAGCGGGAGGGCGAAATGAGCAGTTCTTC. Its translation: CASSSLLAGGRNEQFF.

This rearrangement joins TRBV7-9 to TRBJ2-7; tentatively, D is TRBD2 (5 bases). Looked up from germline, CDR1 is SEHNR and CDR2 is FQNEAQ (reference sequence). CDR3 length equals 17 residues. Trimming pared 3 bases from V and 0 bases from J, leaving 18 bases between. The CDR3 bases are TGTGCCAGCAGCTTTTTCGGCGCGGGTCCGATCTCCTACGAGCAGTACTTC. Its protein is CASSFFGAGPISYEQYF.